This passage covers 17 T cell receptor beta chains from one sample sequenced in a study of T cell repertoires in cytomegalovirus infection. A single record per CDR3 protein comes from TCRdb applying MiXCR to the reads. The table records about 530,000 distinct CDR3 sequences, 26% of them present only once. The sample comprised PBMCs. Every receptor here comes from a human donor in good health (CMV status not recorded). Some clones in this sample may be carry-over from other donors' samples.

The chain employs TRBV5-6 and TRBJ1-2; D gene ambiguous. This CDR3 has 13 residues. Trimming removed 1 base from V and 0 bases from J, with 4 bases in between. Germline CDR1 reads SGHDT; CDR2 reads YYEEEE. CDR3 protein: CASSLLANYGYTF. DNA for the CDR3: TGTGCCAGCAGCTTGCTCGCTAACTATGGCTACACCTTC.

CDR3 coding DNA: TGTGCCACCAGTGAAGAAAACACCGGGGAGCTGTTTTTT. Amino acids: CATSEENTGELFF. The genes are TRBV24-1 and TRBJ2-2, with D unresolved. This CDR3 is 13 amino acids long. The germline V and J ends were trimmed by 4 bases and 2 bases, with 4 bases remaining between them. Germline V CDR1 and CDR2: KGHDR, SFDVKD.

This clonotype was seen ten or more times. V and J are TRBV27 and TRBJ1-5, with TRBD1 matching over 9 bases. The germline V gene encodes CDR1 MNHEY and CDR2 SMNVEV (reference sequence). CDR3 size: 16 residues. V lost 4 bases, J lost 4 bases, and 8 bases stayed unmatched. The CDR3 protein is CASSSDTGGRNQPQHF. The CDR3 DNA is TGTGCCAGCAGTTCCGACACAGGGGGCAGAAATCAGCCCCAGCATTTT.

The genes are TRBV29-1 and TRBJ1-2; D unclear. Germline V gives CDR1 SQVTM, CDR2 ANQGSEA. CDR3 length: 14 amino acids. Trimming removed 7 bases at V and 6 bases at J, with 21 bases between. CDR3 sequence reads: CSASRGEVGDGYTF. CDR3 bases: TGCAGCGCGTCCAGAGGAGAGGTAGGCGATGGCTACACCTTC.

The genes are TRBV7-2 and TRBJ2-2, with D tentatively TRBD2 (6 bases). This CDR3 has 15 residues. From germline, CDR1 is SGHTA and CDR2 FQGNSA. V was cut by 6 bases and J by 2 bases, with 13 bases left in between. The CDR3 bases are TGTGCCAGCAGAGTGACTAGTGCCAACACCGGGGAGCTGTTTTTT. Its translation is CASRVTSANTGELFF.

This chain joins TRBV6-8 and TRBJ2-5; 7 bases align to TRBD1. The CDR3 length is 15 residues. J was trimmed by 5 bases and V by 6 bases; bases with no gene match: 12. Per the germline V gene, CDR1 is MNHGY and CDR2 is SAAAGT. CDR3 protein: CASRLTGWGRETQYF. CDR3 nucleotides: TGTGCCAGCAGATTGACAGGGTGGGGCCGGGAGACCCAGTACTTC.

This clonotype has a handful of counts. CDR3 residues: CASKFRGLNEKLFF. CDR3 nucleotide sequence: TGTGCCAGCAAATTCAGGGGCCTTAATGAAAAACTGTTTTTT. The chain has TRBV6-1 and TRBJ1-4, with D perhaps TRBD1 (6 bases). Germline assignment: CDR1 MNHNS and CDR2 SASEGT. CDR3 length: 14 amino acids. The V end was cut by 7 bases, the J end by 4 bases, with 13 bases between.

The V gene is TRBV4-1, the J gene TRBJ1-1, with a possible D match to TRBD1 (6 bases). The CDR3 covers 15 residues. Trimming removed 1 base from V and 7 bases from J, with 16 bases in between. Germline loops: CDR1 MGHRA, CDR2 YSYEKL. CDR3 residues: CASSQGATGSNEAFF. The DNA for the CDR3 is TGCGCCAGCAGCCAAGGGGCCACAGGGTCGAATGAAGCTTTCTTT.

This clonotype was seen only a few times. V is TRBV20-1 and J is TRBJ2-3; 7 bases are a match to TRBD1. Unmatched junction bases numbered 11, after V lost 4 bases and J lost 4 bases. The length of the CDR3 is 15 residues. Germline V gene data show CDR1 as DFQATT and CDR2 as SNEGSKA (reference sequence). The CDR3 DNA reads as TGCAGTGCTAAAGGGACAGTGGGGGTTCCAGATACGCAGTATTTT. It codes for CSAKGTVGVPDTQYF.

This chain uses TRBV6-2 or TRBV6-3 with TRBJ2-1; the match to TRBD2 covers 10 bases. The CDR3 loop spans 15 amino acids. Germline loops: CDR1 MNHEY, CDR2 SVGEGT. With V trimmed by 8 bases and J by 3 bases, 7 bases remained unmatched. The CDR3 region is CASGLAGALYNEQFF. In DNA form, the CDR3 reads TGTGCCAGCGGGCTAGCGGGAGCGCTCTACAATGAGCAGTTCTTC.

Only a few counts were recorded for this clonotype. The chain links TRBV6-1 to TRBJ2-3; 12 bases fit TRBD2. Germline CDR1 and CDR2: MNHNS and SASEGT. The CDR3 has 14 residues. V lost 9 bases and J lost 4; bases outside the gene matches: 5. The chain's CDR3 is CASPLAGGPDTQYF. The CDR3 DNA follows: TGTGCCAGTCCACTAGCGGGAGGACCAGATACGCAGTATTTT.

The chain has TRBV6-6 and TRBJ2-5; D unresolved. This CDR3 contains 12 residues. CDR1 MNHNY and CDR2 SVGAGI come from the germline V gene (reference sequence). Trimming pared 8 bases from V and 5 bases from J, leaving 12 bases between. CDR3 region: CASDSLIETQYF. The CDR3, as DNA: TGTGCCAGCGACTCTCTAATTGAGACCCAGTACTTC.

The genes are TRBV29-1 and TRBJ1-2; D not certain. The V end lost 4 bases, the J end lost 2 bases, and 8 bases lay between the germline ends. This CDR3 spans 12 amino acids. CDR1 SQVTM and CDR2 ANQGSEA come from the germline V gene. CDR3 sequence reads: CSVVAENYGYTF. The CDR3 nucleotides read TGCAGCGTTGTTGCGGAGAACTATGGCTACACCTTC.

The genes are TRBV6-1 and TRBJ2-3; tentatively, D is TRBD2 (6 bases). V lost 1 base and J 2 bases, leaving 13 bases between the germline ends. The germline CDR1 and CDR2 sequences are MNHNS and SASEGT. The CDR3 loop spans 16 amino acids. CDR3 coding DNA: TGTGCCAGCAGTGAAGATGGTGGGGGGATCACAGATACGCAGTATTTT. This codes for CASSEDGGGITDTQYF.

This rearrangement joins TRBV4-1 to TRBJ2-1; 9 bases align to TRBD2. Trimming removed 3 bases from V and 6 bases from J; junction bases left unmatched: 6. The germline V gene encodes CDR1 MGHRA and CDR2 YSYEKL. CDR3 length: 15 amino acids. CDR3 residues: CASSHRLAGFNEQFF. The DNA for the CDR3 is TGCGCCAGCAGCCATCGGCTAGCGGGGTTCAATGAGCAGTTCTTC.

The CDR3 DNA reads as TGTGCCAGCTCACCACCAACGGGCCCGGATACGCAGTATTTT. This codes for CASSPPTGPDTQYF. This rearrangement joins TRBV18 to TRBJ2-3; the D is unclear. This CDR3 is built from 14 residues. V lost 0 bases and J 6 bases, leaving 10 bases between the germline ends. CDR1 KGHSH and CDR2 LQKENI come from the germline V gene.

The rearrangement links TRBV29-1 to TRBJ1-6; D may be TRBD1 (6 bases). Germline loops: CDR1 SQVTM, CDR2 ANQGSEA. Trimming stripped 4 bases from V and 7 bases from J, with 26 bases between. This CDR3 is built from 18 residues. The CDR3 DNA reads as TGCAGCGTTGTTCCGGGCCGCCCGACGTACAGGGAAAATTCACCCCTCCACTTT. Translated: CSVVPGRPTYRENSPLHF.